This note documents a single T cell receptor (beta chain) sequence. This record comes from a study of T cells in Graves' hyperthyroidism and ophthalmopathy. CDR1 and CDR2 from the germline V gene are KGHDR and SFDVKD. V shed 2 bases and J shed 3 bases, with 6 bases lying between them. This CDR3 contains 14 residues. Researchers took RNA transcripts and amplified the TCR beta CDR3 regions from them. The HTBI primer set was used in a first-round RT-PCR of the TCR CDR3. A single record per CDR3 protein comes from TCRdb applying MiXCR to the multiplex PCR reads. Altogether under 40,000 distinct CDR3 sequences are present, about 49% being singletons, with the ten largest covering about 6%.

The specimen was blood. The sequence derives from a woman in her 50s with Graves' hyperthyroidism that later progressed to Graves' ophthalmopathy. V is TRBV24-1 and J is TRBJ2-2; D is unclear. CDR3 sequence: CATSDYTYTGELFF. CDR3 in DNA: TGTGCCACCAGTGATTACACGTACACCGGGGAGCTGTTTTTT.